A selection of T cell receptor beta chains follows, all from one sample in a study of cytomegalovirus exposure and HLA in healthy donors. TCRdb's copy holds only in-frame clones and misses some; the assay was immunoSEQ multiplex PCR. The repertoire has around 150,000 clones, about 70% of them found once; the top ten carry almost 4.5%. Material: PBMCs. These receptor sequences come from a man in his 60s in good health and CMV-seronegative. Both conserved end residues are part of each CDR3. D genes are given only for firm matches. Rows give clone size only sometimes, using once, few, many, or a class for an expanded clone.

j_gene: TRBJ1-3
len: 18
abundance: .
d_gene: TRBD1
v_gene: TRBV9
CDR3aa: CASSPRGQSVSSGNTIYF
CDR3nt: TGTGCCAGCAGCCCCCGGGGACAGAGTGTTAGCTCTGGAAACACCATATATTTT

j_gene: TRBJ2-1
len: 15
abundance: .
d_gene: TRBD2
v_gene: TRBV19
CDR3aa: CASSIRGTGGNEQFF
CDR3nt: TGTGCCAGTAGTATCCGGGGGACGGGGGGGAATGAGCAGTTCTTC

j_gene: TRBJ2-4
len: 14
abundance: once
d_gene: TRBD2
v_gene: TRBV29-1
CDR3aa: CSVEERVGGDIQYF
CDR3nt: TGCAGCGTTGAAGAAAGGGTGGGGGGGGACATTCAGTACTTC

j_gene: TRBJ1-1
len: 13
abundance: .
d_gene: TRBD1
v_gene: TRBV29-1
CDR3aa: CSARGGGRPEAFF
CDR3nt: TGCAGCGCCCGAGGGGGCGGCCGACCTGAAGCTTTCTTT

j_gene: TRBJ1-5
len: 17
abundance: .
d_gene: .
v_gene: TRBV7-7
CDR3aa: CASTMGEDQDCNQPQHF
CDR3nt: TGTGCTAGCACCATGGGGGAGGATCAGGATTGTAATCAGCCCCAGCATTTT

j_gene: TRBJ1-4
len: 15
abundance: .
d_gene: .
v_gene: TRBV25-1
CDR3aa: CASSDGRTRGEKLFF
CDR3nt: TGTGCCAGCAGTGACGGCAGGACGCGGGGTGAAAAACTGTTTTTT

j_gene: TRBJ2-5
len: 13
abundance: .
d_gene: .
v_gene: TRBV2
CDR3aa: CASKRLVKETQYF
CDR3nt: TGTGCCAGCAAAAGACTAGTGAAAGAGACCCAGTACTTC

j_gene: TRBJ1-5
len: 17
abundance: .
d_gene: .
v_gene: TRBV28
CDR3aa: CASSSPAALSGNQPQHF
CDR3nt: TGTGCCAGCAGTTCCCCAGCGGCCCTTTCGGGCAATCAGCCCCAGCATTTT

j_gene: TRBJ2-2
len: 18
abundance: .
d_gene: .
v_gene: TRBV6-4
CDR3aa: CASSAAFLSGRNTGELFF
CDR3nt: TGTGCCAGCAGTGCCGCCTTTCTTAGCGGAAGGAACACCGGGGAGCTGTTTTTT

j_gene: TRBJ1-4
len: 15
abundance: .
d_gene: .
v_gene: TRBV18
CDR3aa: CASSLLQQSNEKLFF
CDR3nt: TGTGCCAGCTCACTTTTACAGCAGTCAAATGAAAAACTGTTTTTT

j_gene: TRBJ1-2
len: 14
abundance: .
d_gene: .
v_gene: TRBV14
CDR3aa: CASSQDTTGFCYTF
CDR3nt: TGTGCCAGCAGCCAAGATACGACAGGTTTTTGCTACACCTTC

j_gene: TRBJ2-6
len: 15
abundance: .
d_gene: .
v_gene: TRBV13
CDR3aa: CASSLSRAGANVLTF
CDR3nt: TGTGCCAGCAGCTTATCGAGGGCTGGGGCCAACGTCCTGACTTTC

j_gene: TRBJ1-1
len: 14
abundance: .
d_gene: TRBD1
v_gene: TRBV5-4
CDR3aa: CASSPWTGDTEAFF
CDR3nt: TGTGCCAGCAGCCCCTGGACAGGGGACACTGAAGCTTTCTTT

j_gene: TRBJ1-1
len: 14
abundance: .
d_gene: .
v_gene: TRBV7-3
CDR3aa: CASSLLSGSAEAFF
CDR3nt: TGTGCCAGCAGCTTACTTTCGGGGTCCGCTGAAGCTTTCTTT

j_gene: TRBJ1-3
len: 13
abundance: .
d_gene: .
v_gene: TRBV10-1
CDR3aa: CASSEGPGNTIYF
CDR3nt: TGCGCCAGCAGTGAGGGGCCTGGAAACACCATATATTTT

j_gene: TRBJ1-5
len: 14
abundance: .
d_gene: .
v_gene: TRBV30
CDR3aa: CAWTQSLGQGPLHF
CDR3nt: TGTGCCTGGACCCAATCCTTGGGGCAGGGCCCTTTGCATTTT

j_gene: TRBJ2-7
len: 13
abundance: .
d_gene: TRBD1
v_gene: TRBV29-1
CDR3aa: CSVRDRVTYEQYF
CDR3nt: TGCAGCGTACGGGACAGGGTGACCTACGAGCAGTACTTC

j_gene: TRBJ2-1
len: 17
abundance: few
d_gene: TRBD2
v_gene: TRBV5-4
CDR3aa: CASSSGTSGRAVNEQFF
CDR3nt: TGTGCCAGCAGCTCGGGGACTAGCGGGAGGGCCGTCAATGAGCAGTTCTTC

j_gene: TRBJ1-5
len: 10
abundance: .
d_gene: .
v_gene: TRBV10-2
CDR3aa: CATGSQPQHF
CDR3nt: TGCGCCACCGGGAGCCAGCCCCAGCATTTT

j_gene: TRBJ1-4
len: 15
abundance: .
d_gene: TRBD1
v_gene: TRBV27
CDR3aa: CASSWDRQGLGKLFF
CDR3nt: TGTGCCAGCAGTTGGGATAGACAGGGATTAGGAAAACTGTTTTTT

j_gene: TRBJ1-5
len: 14
abundance: .
d_gene: TRBD1
v_gene: TRBV5-1
CDR3aa: CASSRDRGGQPQHF
CDR3nt: TGCGCCAGCAGTCGCGACAGGGGCGGTCAGCCCCAGCATTTT

j_gene: TRBJ1-4
len: 14
abundance: .
d_gene: .
v_gene: TRBV6-1
CDR3aa: CASSITGSDEKLFF
CDR3nt: TGTGCCAGCAGTATAACAGGGTCAGATGAAAAACTGTTTTTT

j_gene: TRBJ2-7
len: 15
abundance: once
d_gene: TRBD1
v_gene: TRBV7-2
CDR3aa: CASSPPGQGAVEQYF
CDR3nt: TGTGCCAGCAGCCCTCCGGGACAGGGGGCAGTCGAGCAGTACTTC

j_gene: TRBJ1-2
len: 14
abundance: .
d_gene: .
v_gene: TRBV5-1
CDR3aa: CASSFLRGDYGYTF
CDR3nt: TGCGCCAGCAGCTTTCTCAGGGGTGACTATGGCTACACCTTC

j_gene: TRBJ1-1
len: 11
abundance: few
d_gene: .
v_gene: TRBV11-1
CDR3aa: CASLDQAEAFF
CDR3nt: TGTGCCAGCCTGGATCAGGCTGAAGCTTTCTTT

j_gene: TRBJ2-2
len: 17
abundance: .
d_gene: TRBD2
v_gene: TRBV28
CDR3aa: CAISLGASGSNTGELFF
CDR3nt: TGTGCCATCTCCCTAGGGGCTAGCGGGTCAAACACCGGGGAGCTGTTTTTT

j_gene: TRBJ2-1
len: 14
abundance: .
d_gene: TRBD2
v_gene: TRBV29-1
CDR3aa: CSVAGTSGTNEQFF
CDR3nt: TGCAGCGTCGCCGGGACTAGCGGGACTAATGAGCAGTTCTTC

j_gene: TRBJ1-2
len: 11
abundance: .
d_gene: .
v_gene: TRBV10-3
CDR3aa: CAISEERGYTF
CDR3nt: TGTGCCATCAGTGAGGAGAGGGGCTACACCTTC

j_gene: TRBJ1-2
len: 14
abundance: .
d_gene: TRBD1
v_gene: TRBV15
CDR3aa: CATSRPTGLGGYTF
CDR3nt: TGTGCCACCAGCAGACCGACAGGGTTGGGTGGCTACACCTTC

j_gene: TRBJ2-3
len: 15
abundance: .
d_gene: TRBD2
v_gene: TRBV15
CDR3aa: CATSIPAGGADTQYF
CDR3nt: TGTGCCACCAGCATACCAGCGGGAGGGGCAGATACGCAGTATTTT

j_gene: TRBJ1-1
len: 13
abundance: .
d_gene: .
v_gene: TRBV18
CDR3aa: CASSPLRVTEAFF
CDR3nt: TGTGCCAGCTCACCACTCAGGGTCACTGAAGCTTTCTTT

j_gene: TRBJ1-4
len: 13
abundance: .
d_gene: .
v_gene: TRBV28
CDR3aa: CASSPPVREKLFF
CDR3nt: TGTGCCAGCAGCCCCCCAGTGAGGGAAAAACTGTTTTTT

j_gene: TRBJ2-7
len: 14
abundance: .
d_gene: TRBD2
v_gene: TRBV6-5
CDR3aa: CASTVAGGGNEQYF
CDR3nt: TGTGCCAGCACCGTAGCGGGAGGCGGTAACGAGCAGTACTTC

j_gene: TRBJ2-7
len: 15
abundance: .
d_gene: TRBD2
v_gene: TRBV5-4
CDR3aa: CASSPGTSESYEQYF
CDR3nt: TGTGCCAGCAGCCCCGGGACTAGCGAGTCCTACGAGCAGTACTTC

j_gene: TRBJ1-1
len: 14
abundance: once
d_gene: TRBD1
v_gene: TRBV5-1
CDR3aa: CASSQATGWTEAFF
CDR3nt: TGCGCCAGCAGCCAAGCGACAGGGTGGACTGAAGCTTTCTTT

j_gene: TRBJ2-7
len: 14
abundance: few
d_gene: .
v_gene: TRBV21-1
CDR3aa: CASSKYRGSYEQYF
CDR3nt: TGTGCCAGCAGCAAATACAGGGGGTCCTACGAGCAGTACTTC

j_gene: TRBJ1-1
len: 15
abundance: .
d_gene: TRBD1
v_gene: TRBV28
CDR3aa: CASSPETGGRTEAFF
CDR3nt: TGTGCCAGCAGTCCGGAGACAGGGGGAAGGACTGAAGCTTTCTTT

j_gene: TRBJ2-2
len: 14
abundance: .
d_gene: .
v_gene: TRBV5-1
CDR3aa: CASSFSRNTGELFF
CDR3nt: TGCGCCAGCAGCTTTTCCCGGAACACCGGGGAGCTGTTTTTT

j_gene: TRBJ1-5
len: 17
abundance: .
d_gene: .
v_gene: TRBV19
CDR3aa: CASSIASGGKGNQPQHF
CDR3nt: TGTGCCAGTAGTATAGCCTCGGGGGGGAAAGGCAATCAGCCCCAGCATTTT

j_gene: TRBJ1-1
len: 15
abundance: .
d_gene: .
v_gene: TRBV11-2
CDR3aa: CASSLGMRGLSEAFF
CDR3nt: TGTGCCAGCAGCTTAGGCATGCGGGGGCTATCTGAAGCTTTCTTT

j_gene: TRBJ2-3
len: 15
abundance: few
d_gene: TRBD2
v_gene: TRBV28
CDR3aa: CASSPGLAGVDTQYF
CDR3nt: TGTGCCAGCAGTCCGGGACTAGCGGGAGTAGATACGCAGTATTTT

j_gene: TRBJ1-1
len: 16
abundance: .
d_gene: TRBD1
v_gene: TRBV6-6
CDR3aa: CASSYSGQGAGTEAFF
CDR3nt: TGTGCCAGCAGTTACTCAGGACAGGGGGCGGGCACTGAAGCTTTCTTT

j_gene: TRBJ1-1
len: 13
abundance: .
d_gene: TRBD1
v_gene: TRBV30
CDR3aa: CAWSALGQGKAFF
CDR3nt: TGTGCCTGGAGTGCCCTCGGACAGGGGAAAGCTTTCTTT

j_gene: TRBJ2-7
len: 15
abundance: few
d_gene: TRBD1
v_gene: TRBV5-4
CDR3aa: CASSLPGDSSYEQYF
CDR3nt: TGTGCCAGCAGCTTACCCGGGGACAGCTCCTACGAGCAGTACTTC

j_gene: TRBJ1-1
len: 15
abundance: .
d_gene: .
v_gene: TRBV28
CDR3aa: CASSGPTGMNTEAFF
CDR3nt: TGTGCCAGCAGTGGACCGACAGGTATGAACACTGAAGCTTTCTTT